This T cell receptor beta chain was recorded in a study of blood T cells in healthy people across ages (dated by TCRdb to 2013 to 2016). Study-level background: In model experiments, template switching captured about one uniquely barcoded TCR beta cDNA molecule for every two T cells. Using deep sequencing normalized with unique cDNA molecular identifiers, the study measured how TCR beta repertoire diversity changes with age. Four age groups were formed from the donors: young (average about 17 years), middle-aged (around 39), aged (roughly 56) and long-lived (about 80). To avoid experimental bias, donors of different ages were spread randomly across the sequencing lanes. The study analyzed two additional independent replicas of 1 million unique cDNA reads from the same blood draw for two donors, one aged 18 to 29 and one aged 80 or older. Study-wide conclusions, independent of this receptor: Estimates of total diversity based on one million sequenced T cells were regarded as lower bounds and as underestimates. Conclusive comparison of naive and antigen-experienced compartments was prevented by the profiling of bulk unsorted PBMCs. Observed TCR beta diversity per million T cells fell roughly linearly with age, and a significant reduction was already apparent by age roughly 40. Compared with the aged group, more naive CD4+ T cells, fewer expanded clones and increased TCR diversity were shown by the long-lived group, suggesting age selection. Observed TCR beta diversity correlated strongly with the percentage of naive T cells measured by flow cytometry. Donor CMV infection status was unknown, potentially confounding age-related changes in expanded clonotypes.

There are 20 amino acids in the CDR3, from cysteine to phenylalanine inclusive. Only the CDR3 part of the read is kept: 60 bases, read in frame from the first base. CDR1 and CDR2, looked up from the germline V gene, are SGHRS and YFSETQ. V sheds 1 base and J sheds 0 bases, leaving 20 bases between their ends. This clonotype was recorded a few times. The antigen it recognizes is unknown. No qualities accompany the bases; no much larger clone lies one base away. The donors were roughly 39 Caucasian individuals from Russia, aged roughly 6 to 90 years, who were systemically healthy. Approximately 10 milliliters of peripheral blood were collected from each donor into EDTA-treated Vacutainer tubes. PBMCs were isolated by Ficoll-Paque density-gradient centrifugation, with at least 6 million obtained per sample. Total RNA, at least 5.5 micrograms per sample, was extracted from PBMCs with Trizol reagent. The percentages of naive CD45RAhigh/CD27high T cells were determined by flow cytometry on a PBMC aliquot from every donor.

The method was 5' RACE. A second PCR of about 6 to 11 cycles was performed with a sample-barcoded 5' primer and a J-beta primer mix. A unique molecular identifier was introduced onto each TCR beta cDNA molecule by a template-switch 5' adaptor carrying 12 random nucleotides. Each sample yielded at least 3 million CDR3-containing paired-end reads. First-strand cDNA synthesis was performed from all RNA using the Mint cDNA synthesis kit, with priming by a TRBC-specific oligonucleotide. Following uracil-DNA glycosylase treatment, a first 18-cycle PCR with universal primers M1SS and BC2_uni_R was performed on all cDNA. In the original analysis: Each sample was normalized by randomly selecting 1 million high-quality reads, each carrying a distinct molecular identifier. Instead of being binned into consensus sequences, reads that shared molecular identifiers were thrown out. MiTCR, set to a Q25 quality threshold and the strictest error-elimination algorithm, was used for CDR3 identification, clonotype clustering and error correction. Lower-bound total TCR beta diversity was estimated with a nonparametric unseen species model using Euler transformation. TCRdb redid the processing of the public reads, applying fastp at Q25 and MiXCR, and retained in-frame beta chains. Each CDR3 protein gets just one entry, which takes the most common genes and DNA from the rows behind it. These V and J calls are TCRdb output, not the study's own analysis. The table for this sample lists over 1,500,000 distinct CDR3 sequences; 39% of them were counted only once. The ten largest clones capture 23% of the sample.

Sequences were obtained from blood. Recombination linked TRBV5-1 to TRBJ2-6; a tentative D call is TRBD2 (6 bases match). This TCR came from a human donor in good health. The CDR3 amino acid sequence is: CASSLMVGSGTFSGANVLTF. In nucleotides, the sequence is TGCGCCAGCAGCTTGATGGTCGGTTCGGGGACTTTCTCTGGGGCCAACGTCCTGACTTTC.